These 14 T cell receptor beta chains were all obtained from the same sample, sequenced in a study of cytomegalovirus exposure and HLA in healthy donors. With 60 Vbeta and 13 Jbeta primers, the PCR was carried out. The protocol was immunoSEQ multiplex PCR, while the TCRdb copy is restricted to in-frame clones and leaves out a portion. This table holds roughly 140,000 clones, 80% found once. Sample: PBMCs. These receptors all come from a male donor in good health and CMV-seronegative.

This rearrangement joins TRBV5-1 to TRBJ2-5; TRBD1 matches at 8 bases. The DNA matches TRBJ2-7 better at its end, which makes the J call doubtful. Germline V lookup: CDR1 SGHRS, CDR2 YFSETQ. CDR3 size: 13 residues. The CDR3 nucleotides are TGCGCCAGCTCTTCAGGGGGCGCCTACGAGCAGTACTTC. Residues: CASSSGGAYEQYF.

This chain joins TRBV5-1 and TRBJ1-1, with a possible D match to TRBD1 (5 bases). The CDR3 consists of 14 residues. V was trimmed by 0 bases and J by 4 bases, leaving 10 bases between them. CDR1 is SGHRS, CDR2 YFSETQ, per germline. The DNA for the CDR3 is TGCGCCAGCAGCTTGGATTACAGGTCCACTGAAGCTTTCTTT. This gives the protein CASSLDYRSTEAFF.

The chain carries TRBV7-2 and TRBJ1-1; TRBD1 is a possible D gene (5 bases). This CDR3 has 14 amino acids. From germline, CDR1 is SGHTA and CDR2 FQGNSA. With 3 bases removed from V and 0 bases from J, the gap between germline ends came to 8 bases. The CDR3 nucleotides read TGTGCCAGCAGCTTCTCGGGGGTGAACACTGAAGCTTTCTTT. This encodes CASSFSGVNTEAFF.

The chain employs TRBV20-1 and TRBJ1-1; no reliable D call. The CDR3 consists of 11 residues. V shed 3 bases and J shed 9 bases, with 11 bases lying between them. Germline V gene data show CDR1 as DFQATT and CDR2 as SNEGSKA (reference sequence). The CDR3 DNA follows: TGCAGTGCTAGTGGTTTCGGGAAAGCTTTCTTT. Its translation is CSASGFGKAFF.

V usage is TRBV9 and J usage is TRBJ1-2, with D perhaps matching TRBD1 (6 bases). The germline V and J ends were trimmed by 0 bases and 8 bases, with 11 bases remaining between them. CDR1 is SGDLS, CDR2 YYNGEE, per germline. This CDR3 region has 13 residues. This CDR3 reads CASSVAGARGYTF. In DNA, the CDR3 is TGTGCCAGCAGCGTAGCAGGGGCTCGGGGCTACACCTTC.

This clone was detected only a few times. The chain is built from TRBV7-2 and TRBJ2-7, with 7 bases fitting TRBD2. There are 14 residues in the CDR3. V dropped 2 bases and J dropped 10; count of bases not matched to a gene: 11. The germline V gene has CDR1 SGHTA and CDR2 FQGNSA. CDR3 coding DNA: TGTGCCAGCAGCTTAACGCTCTATCAGCGGGGACAGTACTTC. It specifies CASSLTLYQRGQYF.

This clone occurred many times. The J gene is TRBJ1-3, the V gene TRBV6-1; no reliable D call. Looked up from germline, CDR1 is MNHNS and CDR2 is SASEGT. The CDR3 covers 13 residues. V lost 6 bases, J lost 4 bases, and 10 bases lay in between. The chain's CDR3 is CASRREGGNTIYF. The CDR3 bases are TGTGCCAGCAGACGGGAAGGAGGAAACACCATATATTTT.

CDR3 in amino acids: CASSSPDRGTYEQYF. The DNA of the CDR3 is TGTGCCAGCAGCTCGCCAGACCGAGGGACCTACGAGCAGTACTTC. The J gene is TRBJ2-7, the V gene TRBV9, with D possibly TRBD2 on 5 matching bases. This CDR3 is 15 amino acids long. The V end lost 4 bases, the J end lost 2 bases, and 16 bases lay between the germline ends. The germline CDR1 and CDR2 sequences are SGDLS and YYNGEE.

This rearrangement joins TRBV28 to TRBJ2-5, with a tentative D call TRBD1 (6 bases). The J call is doubtful: the DNA matches TRBJ2-7 better. The CDR3 has 13 amino acids. Germline CDR1 MDHEN, CDR2 SYDVKM. The CDR3, as DNA: TGTGCCAGCGGGGGACATATGACCTACGAGCAGTACTTC. It specifies CASGGHMTYEQYF.

J is TRBJ2-3 and V is TRBV5-6; D is unclear. The CDR3 is made up of 16 amino acids. Germline V gene data show CDR1 as SGHDT and CDR2 as YYEEEE. V was cut by 3 bases and J by 1 base, with 15 bases left in between. The CDR3 sequence: CASSSSPELRTDTQYF. Written as DNA, the CDR3 is TGTGCCAGCAGCTCCTCCCCGGAGTTGCGCACAGATACGCAGTATTTT.

The chain links TRBV27 to TRBJ1-2; TRBD1 might be the D (6 bases). The CDR3 totals 18 residues. CDR1 and CDR2 from the germline V gene are MNHEY and SMNVEV (reference sequence). V shed 4 bases and J shed 5 bases, with 26 bases lying between them. This chain's CDR3 is CASSSISLMGHGSYGYTF. In nucleotides, the CDR3 is TGTGCCAGCAGTTCGATCTCCCTCATGGGACACGGCTCATATGGCTACACCTTC.

The J gene is TRBJ2-3, the V gene TRBV9, with no clear D. The germline V and J ends were trimmed by 0 bases and 3 bases, with 11 bases remaining between them. CDR3 length equals 15 residues. The germline gives CDR1 SGDLS, CDR2 YYNGEE. The CDR3 sequence: CASSVAATRTDTQYF. The CDR3 nucleotides read TGTGCCAGCAGCGTAGCCGCGACAAGAACAGATACGCAGTATTTT.

As concerns this clone: A junction end diverges from the germline sequence, so it may reflect a read error. The chain has TRBV7-9 and TRBJ2-7; maybe TRBD2 (5 bases). This CDR3 contains 14 residues. Germline V gene lookup returns CDR1 SEHNR and CDR2 FQNEAQ (reference sequence). DNA for the CDR3: TGTTCCAGCGGAGAAGAGACTTTATCCCACGAGCAGTACTTC. Protein sequence: CSSGEETLSHEQYF.

V usage is TRBV4-3 and J usage is TRBJ2-4, with TRBD2 as a possible D gene (5 bases). CDR1 LGHNA and CDR2 YSLEER come from the germline V gene. The V and J ends lost 0 bases and 1 base respectively, with 10 bases between them. The CDR3 runs 16 residues. In DNA form, the CDR3 reads TGCGCCAGCAGCCAAGAGGCCGGCGGGGCCAAAAACATTCAGTACTTC. This encodes CASSQEAGGAKNIQYF.